The 22 T cell receptor beta chains below all came from one sample that was sequenced in a study of blood T cell repertoires in COVID-19 (dated by TCRdb to about 2020). The library was produced with the immunoSEQ multiplex PCR assay. As stored in TCRdb, this immuneACCESS dataset retains in-frame rearrangements with V and J assigned. A fraction of the clones does not appear; measured against another copy, unresolved V genes explain less than half of the discrepancy, and the remainder lacks a known reason. The sample table records roughly 440,000 clones; about 91% of these occur just once. Of the sample, around 13% is held by the ten largest clones. Sequencing used peripheral blood. These TCRs come from a woman between 45 and 60 years old with COVID-19, enrolled during active disease.

This rearrangement joins TRBV12-3 or TRBV12-4 to TRBJ1-1; 8 nucleotides agree with TRBD1. CDR3 length: 13 amino acids. Trimming took 6 bases from V and 2 from J; bases not matched to a gene: 2. In DNA form, the CDR3 reads TGTGCCAGCAGGACAGGGGTCAACACTGAAGCTTTCTTT. Its translation: CASRTGVNTEAFF.

There are many counts of this clone. The chain combines TRBV7-6 with TRBJ2-7; 9 bases fit TRBD1. Germline V gene sequence: CDR1 SGHVS, CDR2 FNYEAQ. V dropped 5 bases and J dropped 3; count of bases not matched to a gene: 8. This CDR3 comprises 15 residues. CDR3: CASSQTDRGIYEQYF. CDR3 nucleotide sequence: TGTGCCAGCAGCCAAACCGACAGGGGGATCTACGAGCAGTACTTC.

The genes are TRBV30 and TRBJ2-2, with a possible D match to TRBD1 (6 bases). Germline V gene sequence: CDR1 GTSNPN, CDR2 SVGIG (reference sequence). Trimming took 0 bases from V and 4 from J, leaving 9 bases between them. This CDR3 region has 14 residues. DNA for the CDR3: TGTGCCTGGAGTGTGGTAGGGGGCACCGGGGAGCTGTTTTTT. This translates into CAWSVVGGTGELFF.

V is TRBV5-1 and J is TRBJ2-3; a weak D match, TRBD2 (6 bases). V lost 5 bases, J lost 2 bases, and 18 bases lay in between. Germline V gene sequence: CDR1 SGHRS, CDR2 YFSETQ. The CDR3 spans 16 residues. The CDR3 spells CASRAGQSFNTDTQYF. The CDR3 DNA reads as TGCGCCAGCAGGGCGGGGCAGAGCTTTAACACAGATACGCAGTATTTT.

The chain employs TRBV27 and TRBJ2-7, with 11 bases identical to TRBD2. The trim removed 2 bases at V and 3 bases at J, leaving 3 bases unmatched. CDR1 MNHEY and CDR2 SMNVEV come from the germline V gene (reference sequence). The CDR3 consists of 15 residues. DNA of the CDR3: TGTGCCAGCAGTTTAGGGACTAGCGGATTCTACGAGCAGTACTTC. Translation: CASSLGTSGFYEQYF.

The CDR3 bases are TGTGCCAGCAGACCGGGACAGGTTCATCTCTACGAGCAGTACTTC. It yields the protein CASRPGQVHLYEQYF. The V call is TRBV28, the J call TRBJ2-7; 8 nucleotides align to TRBD1. V was pared by 6 bases and J by 3 bases, with 10 bases of the junction left unmatched. Germline lookup yields CDR1 MDHEN and CDR2 SYDVKM. CDR3 length: 15 residues.

The rearrangement joins TRBV19 to TRBJ1-2, with D unresolved. The V end lost 3 bases, the J end lost 7 bases, and 12 bases lay between the germline ends. Germline CDR1 reads LNHDA; CDR2 reads SQIVND (reference sequence). The CDR3 is 13 amino acids. CDR3 sequence reads: CASSMRVNGGYTF. CDR3 in DNA: TGTGCCAGTAGTATGAGGGTCAACGGTGGCTACACCTTC.

The chain is built from TRBV19 and TRBJ2-3; 7 bases line up with TRBD1. Unmatched junction bases numbered 7, after V lost 5 bases and J lost 2 bases. Germline V gives CDR1 LNHDA, CDR2 SQIVND (reference sequence). The CDR3 has 15 residues. CDR3 residues: CASSSTGQTTDTQYF. The CDR3 DNA reads TGTGCCAGTAGTTCTACGGGACAGACCACAGATACGCAGTATTTT.

CDR3 loop: CASSSGTSGEQYF. CDR3 bases: TGTGCCAGCAGCTCCGGGACTAGCGGGGAGCAGTACTTC. The chain recombines TRBV7-8 with TRBJ2-7; 12 nucleotides agree with TRBD2. This CDR3 has 13 residues. The V and J ends lost 4 bases and 7 bases, in that order; junction bases with no gene match: 2. Germline V gene lookup returns CDR1 SGHVS and CDR2 FQNEAQ. Full variable domain (missing parts from reference TRBV7-8 and TRBJ2-7): GAGVSQSPRYKVAKRGQDVALRCDPISGHVSLFWYQQALGQGPEFLTYFQNEAQLDKSGLPSDRFFAERPEGSVSTLKIQRTQQEDSAVYLCASSSGTSGEQYFGPGTRLTVT.

The DNA for the CDR3 is TGTGCTAGTGGTTTGGGGACGGGGGAAAACACTGAAGCTTTCTTT. Protein: CASGLGTGENTEAFF. The chain combines TRBV12-5 with TRBJ1-1; a possible D gene is TRBD1 (5 bases). The CDR3 runs to 15 residues. The germline CDR1 and CDR2 sequences are LGHNT and FRNRAP. V was clipped by 1 base and J by 2 bases, with 11 bases between them.

This chain joins TRBV6-5 and TRBJ1-5; D is undetermined. V shed 8 bases and J shed 0 bases, with 8 bases lying between them. The germline V gene encodes CDR1 MNHEY and CDR2 SVGAGI. CDR3 length equals 13 residues. CDR3 loop: CASELYSNQPQHF. DNA of the CDR3: TGTGCCAGCGAACTTTATAGCAATCAGCCCCAGCATTTT.

The chain recombines TRBV2 with TRBJ2-3; 9 bases are shared with TRBD1. Trimming at V came to 7 bases and at J to 2 bases, leaving 7 bases not matched to a gene. Germline V CDR1 and CDR2: SNHLY, FYNNEI. The CDR3 loop spans 15 amino acids. The CDR3 coding sequence is TGTGCCAGCACTCCGGGACAGGGACCCACAGATACGCAGTATTTT. This gives the protein CASTPGQGPTDTQYF.

V is TRBV4-2 and J is TRBJ2-5, with 8 bases aligning to TRBD1. Germline-derived CDR1 and CDR2 are LGHNA and YNFKEQ. V trimming: 0 bases; J trimming: 5 bases; junction bases outside the gene matches: 2. The CDR3 sequence is 14 residues long. The CDR3 DNA is TGTGCCAGCAGCCAAGATAACAGGGGGGAGACCCAGTACTTC. Protein product: CASSQDNRGETQYF.

The chain carries TRBV7-2 and TRBJ2-3; 10 positions match TRBD2. Germline CDR1 reads SGHTA; CDR2 reads FQGNSA. This CDR3 has 17 residues. The J segment lost 0 bases and the V segment lost 2 bases, leaving 5 bases of the junction unmatched. The CDR3 loop is CASSLKRGGISTDTQYF. The CDR3 DNA reads TGTGCCAGCAGCTTAAAGCGGGGGGGCATAAGCACAGATACGCAGTATTTT.

This chain joins TRBV5-1 and TRBJ1-4; TRBD1 aligns across 8 bases. Trimming removed 5 bases from V and 6 bases from J; junction bases left unmatched: 9. This CDR3 has 15 residues. Germline CDR1 SGHRS, CDR2 YFSETQ. CDR3 coding DNA: TGCGCCAGCAGGGGCCAGGGGGCGCCCGATGAAAAACTGTTTTTT. Protein product: CASRGQGAPDEKLFF.

The chain employs TRBV10-2 and TRBJ1-1; no definite D call. The CDR3 is 13 residues long. Germline loops: CDR1 WSHSY, CDR2 SAAADI. Trimming pared 8 bases from V and 1 base from J, leaving 11 bases between. CDR3 coding DNA: TGCGCCAGCGGGCCCACCCCGAACACTGAAGCTTTCTTT. It specifies CASGPTPNTEAFF.

The chain recombines TRBV29-1 with TRBJ1-1; D might be TRBD1 (5 bases). There are 15 residues in the CDR3. Germline V gene sequence: CDR1 SQVTM, CDR2 ANQGSEA. The V end lost 4 bases, the J end lost 5 bases, and 20 bases lay between the germline ends. This chain's CDR3 is CSVALQGARETEAFF. The CDR3 DNA reads as TGCAGCGTTGCTTTGCAAGGGGCGCGAGAAACTGAAGCTTTCTTT.

The rearrangement uses TRBV9 and TRBJ1-5; tentatively, D is TRBD1 (5 bases). Germline loops: CDR1 SGDLS, CDR2 YYNGEE. V was trimmed by 4 bases and J by 9 bases, leaving 14 bases between them. The CDR3 loop spans 13 amino acids. CDR3 DNA sequence: TGTGCCAGCAGCCCAGTGGGGCTTGGGCCCCAGCATTTT. Residues: CASSPVGLGPQHF.

The V call is TRBV18, the J call TRBJ2-3, with D possibly TRBD2 on 6 matching bases. CDR3 length: 15 residues. The ends were cut back, 3 bases at V and 6 bases at J, with 16 bases in the middle. Germline V gene lookup returns CDR1 KGHSH and CDR2 LQKENI. The CDR3 DNA follows: TGTGCCAGCTCACCTAACCGGGGGACTGCTGATACGCAGTATTTT. It encodes CASSPNRGTADTQYF.

V gene TRBV6-5 combines with J gene TRBJ2-3; D is perhaps TRBD2 (5 bases). V shed 8 bases and J shed 6 bases, with 6 bases lying between them. Germline loops: CDR1 MNHEY, CDR2 SVGAGI. The CDR3 is 10 residues long. CDR3 protein: CASSGDTQYF. CDR3 bases: TGTGCCAGCTCGGGGGATACGCAGTATTTT.

This chain joins TRBV9 and TRBJ2-3; the match to TRBD2 covers 13 bases. The V and J ends lost 1 base and 5 bases, in that order; junction bases with no gene match: 4. The length of the CDR3 is 16 residues. The germline CDR1 and CDR2 sequences are SGDLS and YYNGEE. The CDR3 nucleotides read TGTGCCAGCAGCGTAACTAGCGGGGGGGTCGGAGATACGCAGTATTTT. Translating it yields CASSVTSGGVGDTQYF.

The chain is built from TRBV19 and TRBJ1-4; unclear D gene. From germline, CDR1 is LNHDA and CDR2 SQIVND (reference sequence). Trimming cost V 0 bases and J 0 bases, with 11 bases left between them. The CDR3 covers 17 residues. CDR3 amino acids: CASSIDHQVATNEKLFF. The DNA of the CDR3 is TGTGCCAGTAGTATAGATCACCAGGTTGCAACTAATGAAAAACTGTTTTTT.